This T cell receptor beta chain appears in the sequencing data of a study of shared T cell receptors in the human thymus. Assay used: immunoSEQ multiplex PCR; TCRdb lists only in-frame clones, some missing. The data contain hundreds of thousands of clones, roughly 90% of them singletons. Germline V CDR1 and CDR2: SQVTM, ANQGSEA. V was trimmed by 1 base and J by 0 bases, leaving 19 bases between them. The CDR3 is 18 residues long. This same sample was also part of a study on human thymus T cells.

Sequenced material: thymocytes. This sequence originates from a boy in the first two years of life with a congenital heart defect. The chain joins TRBV29-1 to TRBJ2-1; possibly TRBD1 for D (7 bases). The CDR3 DNA sequence: TGCAGCGTTGAAGCCCCCACCGGCCAGGGGGGCTCCTACAATGAGCAGTTCTTC. This sequence encodes CSVEAPTGQGGSYNEQFF.